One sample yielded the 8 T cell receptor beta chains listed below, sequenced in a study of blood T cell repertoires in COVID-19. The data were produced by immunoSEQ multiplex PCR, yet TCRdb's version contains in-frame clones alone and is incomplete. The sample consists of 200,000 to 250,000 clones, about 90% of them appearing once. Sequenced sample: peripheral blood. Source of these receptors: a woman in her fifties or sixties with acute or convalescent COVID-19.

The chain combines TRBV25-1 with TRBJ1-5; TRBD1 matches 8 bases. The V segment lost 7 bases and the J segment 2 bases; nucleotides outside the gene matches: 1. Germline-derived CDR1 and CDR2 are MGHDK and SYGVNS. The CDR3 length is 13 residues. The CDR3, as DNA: TGTGCCAGCAAGGGACAGGGCAATCAGCCCCAGCATTTT. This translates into CASKGQGNQPQHF. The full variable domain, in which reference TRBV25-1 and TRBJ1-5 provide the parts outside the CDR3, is EADIYQTPRYLVIGTGKKITLECSQTMGHDKMYWYQQDPGMELHLIHYSYGVNSTEKGDLSSESTVSRIRTEHFPLTLESARPSHTSQYLCASKGQGNQPQHFGDGTRLSIL.

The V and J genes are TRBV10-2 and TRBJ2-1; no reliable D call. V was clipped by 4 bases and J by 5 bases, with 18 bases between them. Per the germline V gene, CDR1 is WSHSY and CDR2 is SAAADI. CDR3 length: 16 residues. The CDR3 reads CASSGAEAMANNEQFF. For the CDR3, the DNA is TGCGCCAGCAGTGGCGCCGAAGCGATGGCGAACAATGAGCAGTTCTTC.

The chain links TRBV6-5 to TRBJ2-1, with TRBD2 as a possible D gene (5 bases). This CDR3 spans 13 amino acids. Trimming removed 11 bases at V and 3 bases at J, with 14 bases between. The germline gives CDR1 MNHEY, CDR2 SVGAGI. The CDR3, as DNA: TGTGCCTCCTCCCCCGAGGGCTACAATGAGCAGTTCTTC. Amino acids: CASSPEGYNEQFF.

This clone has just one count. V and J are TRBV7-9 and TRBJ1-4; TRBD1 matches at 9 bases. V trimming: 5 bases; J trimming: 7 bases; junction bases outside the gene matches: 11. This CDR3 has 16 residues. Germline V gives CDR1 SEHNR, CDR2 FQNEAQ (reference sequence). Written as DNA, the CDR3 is TGTGCCAGCAGCCCAAAGGGGACAGGGCTAAGTGAAAAACTGTTTTTT. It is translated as CASSPKGTGLSEKLFF.

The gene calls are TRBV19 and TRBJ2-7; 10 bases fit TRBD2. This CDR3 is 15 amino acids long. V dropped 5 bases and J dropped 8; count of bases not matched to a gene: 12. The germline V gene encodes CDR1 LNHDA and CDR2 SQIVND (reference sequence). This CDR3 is CASSGPGTSVNKQYF. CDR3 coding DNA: TGTGCCAGTAGTGGACCCGGGACTAGCGTTAACAAGCAGTACTTC.

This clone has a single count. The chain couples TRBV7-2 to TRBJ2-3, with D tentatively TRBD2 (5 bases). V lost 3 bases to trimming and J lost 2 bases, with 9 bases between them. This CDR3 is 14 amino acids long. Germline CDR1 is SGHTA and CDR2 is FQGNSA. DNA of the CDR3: TGTGCCAGCAGCTTCAACGGGGTCACAGATACGCAGTATTTT. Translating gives CASSFNGVTDTQYF.

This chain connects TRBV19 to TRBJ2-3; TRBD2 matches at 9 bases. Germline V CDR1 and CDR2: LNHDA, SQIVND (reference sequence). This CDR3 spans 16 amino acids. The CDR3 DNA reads TGTGCATCCACCCCAAGGGCGGGGGGGCGGTCAGATACGCAGTATTTT. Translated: CASTPRAGGRSDTQYF. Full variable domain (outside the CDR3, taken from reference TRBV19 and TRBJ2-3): DGGITQSPKYLFRKEGQNVTLSCEQNLNHDAMYWYRQDPGQGLRLIYYSQIVNDFQKGDIAEGYSVSREKKESFPLTVTSAQKNPTAFYLCASTPRAGGRSDTQYFGPGTRLTVL.

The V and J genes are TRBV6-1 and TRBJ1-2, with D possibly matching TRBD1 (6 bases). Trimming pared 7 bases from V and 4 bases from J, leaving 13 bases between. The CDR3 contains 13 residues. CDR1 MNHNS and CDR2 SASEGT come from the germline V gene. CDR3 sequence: CASTLQGTYGYTF. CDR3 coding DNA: TGTGCCAGCACTTTACAGGGAACCTATGGCTACACCTTC.